This T cell receptor beta chain is from a study of T-cell memory formation after mild COVID-19 (dated by TCRdb to the early 2020s). Broadly, across the study: TCR sequence clusters from the two donors were found to be largely donor specific. The cohort was made up of two young adult volunteers, one female and one male, who were previously healthy. T-cell clones expanding and contracting after mild COVID-19 in a couple of donors were tracked by longitudinal TCRalpha and TCRbeta repertoire sequencing. Study-wide conclusions, independent of this receptor: Contracting CD4+ clones appeared mostly in the CM and EM memory subsets, whereas CD8+ clones were enriched in EMRA. SARS-CoV-2 specificity of the second-wave clones peaking on day 37 was not confirmed. Clones that contracted from day 15 to 85 showed balanced CD4/CD8 phenotypes, whereas a second wave of clones that expanded from day 15 to 37 leaned towards CD4+. The study included only a couple of mild cases, and larger cohorts that include severe cases with pre-infection samples were judged to be necessary. Some responding clones were found in pre-infection memory, which suggests that pre-existing cross-reactive memory T cells took part in the SARS-CoV-2 response.

The table lists this clonotype with many counts. Its antigen specificity is not known. A much larger clone lies one base from this, so it may be a read error. The sample was run on an Illumina NovaSeq 6000. cDNA libraries for TCRalpha and TCRbeta were prepared by 5'RACE using constant-segment primers, with sample barcodes and unique molecular identifiers added. Trizol reagent was used to extract RNA from every sample. The libraries were amplified in two PCR steps, and the second step added a second sample barcode and Illumina TruSeq adapters. Sequencing of the libraries was done on an Illumina NovaSeq, producing 2 x 150 bp paired-end reads. In the source study's methods: Reads were demultiplexed and collapsed into UMI-guided consensus sequences with migec v1.2.7. Using mixcr v2.1.11, UMI consensuses were aligned to TRA and TRB V and J templates and then assembled into clonotypes. A clonotype was counted as expanded or contracted only if both edgeR and NoisET called the change significant, with noise models trained on biological replicates. For edgeR calls, the cutoffs were a false discovery rate-adjusted p below 0.01 and a log2 fold-change threshold of 1. As an exploratory analysis of dynamics, PCA with hierarchical clustering was applied to max-normalized trajectories of the 1000 most abundant clonotypes. Separately sequenced CD4+ and CD8+ repertoires were used to assign the CD4 or CD8 phenotype of responding clones. TCRdb trimmed the raw reads at Q25, called clones with MiXCR and kept productive beta chains. Each entry is one CDR3 protein sequence, shown with its most common DNA and genes. The V and J calls here are based on TCRdb, not the publication. The sample table lists around 340,000 distinct CDR3 sequences, less than 20% of them with a count of one. The top ten constitute approximately 20% of the sample.

Ficoll-Paque density gradient centrifugation was used to isolate PBMCs. The CDR3 contains 13 residues, cysteine and phenylalanine counted. Only CDR3 DNA is held: 39 bases, read in frame from base 1. Via the germline V gene, CDR1 is MRHNA and CDR2 SNTAGT. Source material: PBMCs or a T cell subset sorted from them (not recorded which). The receptor comes from a man younger than 35 who had mild COVID-19 (a few samples of this study predate the infection). The sample titles of this study are shuffled in the database, so cell type and time point are left out; the donor was told from shared clones. The chain links TRBV6-4 with TRBJ2-2; TRBD2 could be the D gene, as 5 bases match. DNA sequence: TGTGCCAGCAGTGAGGCGAACACCGGGGAGCTGATTTTT. Its product reads: CASSEANTGELIF.